A single sample is the source of the 8 T cell receptor beta chains below, sequenced in a study of T cells in Graves' hyperthyroidism and ophthalmopathy. RNA transcripts served as the template for amplifying TCR beta CDR3 regions. Carried out on the TCR CDR3, a first-round RT-PCR used the HTBI primer set. TCRdb called the multiplex PCR reads again in MiXCR, with one record for every CDR3 protein. Here the sample spans a few hundred thousand distinct CDR3 sequences, roughly 14% being singletons. The sequencing sample was made of blood. The receptor source for this set is a woman younger than 45 with Graves' hyperthyroidism.

This clonotype was seen more than once but under ten times. The chain joins TRBV28 to TRBJ2-7; D is undetermined. V was pared by 1 base and J by 2 bases, with 3 bases between. The V gene's germline CDR1 is MDHEN and CDR2 SYDVKM. CDR3 length: 12 amino acids. The CDR3 reads CASSLLPYEQYF. The CDR3 DNA reads as TGTGCCAGCAGTTTATTACCCTACGAGCAGTACTTC.

Many counts were recorded for this clonotype. The chain has TRBV7-3 and TRBJ1-6; D remains unclear. Germline values: CDR1 SGHTA, CDR2 FQGTGA. V lost 6 bases, J lost 8 bases, and 11 bases lay in between. The CDR3 has 13 residues. CDR3: CASSRDWDSPLHF. In DNA, the CDR3 is TGTGCCAGCAGTCGGGATTGGGATTCACCCCTCCACTTT.

The J gene is TRBJ2-7, the V gene TRBV28, with 7 nucleotides matching TRBD1. Matching the DNA end better, TRBJ2-1 makes the J call doubtful. The CDR3 sequence is 13 residues long. Germline-derived CDR1 and CDR2 are MDHEN and SYDVKM. This chain's CDR3 is CASARDRNYEQFF. In nucleotides, the CDR3 is TGTGCCAGCGCCAGGGACAGAAACTACGAGCAGTTCTTC.

The sample holds many counts of this clonotype. The chain links TRBV20-1 to TRBJ1-5; no clear D. V lost 0 bases and J 0 bases, leaving 9 bases between the germline ends. Per the germline V gene, CDR1 is DFQATT and CDR2 is SNEGSKA (reference sequence). The CDR3 contains 15 residues. The CDR3 sequence is CSARDIGSSNQPQHF. In DNA, the CDR3 is TGCAGTGCTAGAGATATCGGGAGTAGCAATCAGCCCCAGCATTTT.

The rearrangement joins TRBV6-5 to TRBJ1-5, with TRBD1 matching 8 bases. CDR1 and CDR2 (germline): MNHEY, SVGAGI. After removal of 0 bases from V and 6 bases from J, the junction contained 4 bases not matched to a gene. The CDR3 is 15 amino acids. CDR3 nucleotide sequence: TGTGCCAGCAGTTACTCGAAGACAGGGGCTCAGCCCCAGCATTTT. Translating it yields CASSYSKTGAQPQHF.

On this clonotype itself: The junction departs from germline at one end; a sequencing error may be responsible. The chain combines TRBV14 with TRBJ1-4; weak D call: TRBD1 (5 bases). The CDR3 is made up of 16 amino acids. CDR1 is SGHDN and CDR2 is FVKESK in the germline V gene. The CDR3 sequence: CARSPYRRTTNEKLFF. The DNA of the CDR3 is TGTGCCAGAAGCCCGTACAGGAGAACAACTAATGAAAAACTGTTTTTT.

This clonotype was recorded many times. V usage is TRBV20-1 and J usage is TRBJ2-7, with D maybe TRBD1 (6 bases). This CDR3 contains 17 residues. Trimming left V 6 bases short and J 2 bases short, with 26 bases between. Germline V gene data show CDR1 as DFQATT and CDR2 as SNEGSKA (reference sequence). The DNA of the CDR3 is TGCAGTGCGAACAACAACAGGGAAGAAATTGTTCCCTACGAGCAGTACTTC. Amino acid sequence: CSANNNREEIVPYEQYF.

This clonotype has only a few counts. The chain has TRBV6-1 and TRBJ1-2; 8 nucleotides agree with TRBD1. CDR3 length: 15 residues. V lost 7 bases to trimming and J lost 4 bases; unmatched junction nucleotides: 11. The germline CDR1 and CDR2 sequences are MNHNS and SASEGT. CDR3 coding DNA: TGTGCCAGCATTCTGGACCTTACAGGGGGCTATGGCTACACCTTC. Translation: CASILDLTGGYGYTF.